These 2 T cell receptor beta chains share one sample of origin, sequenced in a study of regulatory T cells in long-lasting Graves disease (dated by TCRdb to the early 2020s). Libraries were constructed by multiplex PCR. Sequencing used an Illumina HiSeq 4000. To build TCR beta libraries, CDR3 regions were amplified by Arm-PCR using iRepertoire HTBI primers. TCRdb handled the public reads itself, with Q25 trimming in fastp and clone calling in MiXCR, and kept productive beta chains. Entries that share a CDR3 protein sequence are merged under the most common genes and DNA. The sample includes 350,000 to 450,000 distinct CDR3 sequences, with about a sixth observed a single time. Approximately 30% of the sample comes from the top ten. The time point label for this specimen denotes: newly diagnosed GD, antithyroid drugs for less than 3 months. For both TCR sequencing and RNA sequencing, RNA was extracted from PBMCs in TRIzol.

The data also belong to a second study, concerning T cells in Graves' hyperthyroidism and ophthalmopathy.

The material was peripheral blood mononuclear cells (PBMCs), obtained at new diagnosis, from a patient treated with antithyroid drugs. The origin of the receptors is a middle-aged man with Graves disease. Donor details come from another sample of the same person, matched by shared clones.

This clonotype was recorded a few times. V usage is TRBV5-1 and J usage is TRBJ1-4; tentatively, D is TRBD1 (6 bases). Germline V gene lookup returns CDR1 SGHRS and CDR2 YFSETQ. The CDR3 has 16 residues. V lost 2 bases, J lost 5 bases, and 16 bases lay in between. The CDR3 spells CASSLTPQGINEKLFF. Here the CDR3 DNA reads TGCGCCAGCAGCTTAACACCCCAGGGGATAAATGAAAAACTGTTTTTT. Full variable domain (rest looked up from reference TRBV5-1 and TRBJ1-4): KAGVTQTPRYLIKTRGQQVTLSCSPISGHRSVSWYQQTPGQGLQFLFEYFSETQRNKGNFPGRFSGRQFSNSRSEMNVSTLELGDSALYLCASSLTPQGINEKLFFGSGTQLSVL.

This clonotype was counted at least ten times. The CDR3 reads CASGTPGGLGTEAFF. The DNA of the CDR3 is TGTGCCAGCGGGACTCCAGGGGGCTTGGGGACTGAAGCTTTCTTT. V gene TRBV3-1 combines with J gene TRBJ1-1; 8 positions agree with TRBD1. Germline trimming cut 8 bases from V and 5 bases from J; bases unmatched to any gene: 13. The germline CDR1 and CDR2 sequences are LGHDT and YNNKEL (reference sequence). The CDR3 contains 15 residues. Full variable domain (missing parts from reference TRBV3-1 and TRBJ1-1): DTAVSQTPKYLVTQMGNDKSIKCEQNLGHDTMYWYKQDSKKFLKIMFSYNNKELIINETVPNRFSPKSPDKAHLNLHINSLELGDSAVYFCASGTPGGLGTEAFFGQGTRLTVV.